The 13 T cell receptor beta chains below all came from one sample that was sequenced in a study of T cell responses to AZD1222 COVID-19 vaccine. Sequenced by immunoSEQ multiplex PCR; TCRdb stores in-frame clones only, minus some. The table has approximately 140,000 clones, about 90% seen once. The sequences come from peripheral blood, collected on day 0 of AZD1222 vaccination. The source of these receptors is an adult in good health.

V and J are TRBV27 and TRBJ2-7, with D perhaps given as TRBD1 or TRBD2 (5 bases each). The CDR3 has 14 amino acids. Trimming removed 5 bases at V and 3 bases at J, with 14 bases between. Germline lookup yields CDR1 MNHEY and CDR2 SMNVEV (reference sequence). The CDR3 loop is CASSEYGGFYEQYF. CDR3 sequence (DNA): TGTGCCAGCAGTGAATATGGGGGTTTCTACGAGCAGTACTTC.

This chain links TRBV4-3 with TRBJ1-4, with D unclear. The CDR3 spans 15 residues. Germline V gene lookup returns CDR1 LGHNA and CDR2 YSLEER. The ends were cut back, 0 bases at V and 5 bases at J, with 10 bases in the middle. The CDR3 reads CASSQDHGGNEKLFF. In nucleotides, the CDR3 is TGCGCCAGCAGCCAAGATCATGGAGGGAATGAAAAACTGTTTTTT.

The rearrangement uses TRBV5-5 and TRBJ2-1, with D possibly called TRBD1 or TRBD2 (6 bases each). The CDR3 extends over 12 amino acids. Looked up from germline, CDR1 is SGHKS and CDR2 is YYEKEE (reference sequence). The V gene lost 4 bases and the J gene lost 7 bases, with 9 bases spanning the gap. CDR3 in DNA: TGTGCCAGCAGCCCGGGGGCGAATGAGCAGTTCTTC. Translation: CASSPGANEQFF.

The chain combines TRBV5-1 with TRBJ2-7; D possibly matches TRBD1 or TRBD2 (5 bases each). Germline V CDR1 and CDR2: SGHRS, YFSETQ. CDR3 length equals 14 residues. V lost 0 bases and J 4 bases, leaving 11 bases between the germline ends. The CDR3 loop is CASSLEAGSYEQYF. The CDR3 region has the DNA TGCGCCAGCAGCTTGGAGGCAGGGAGTTACGAGCAGTACTTC.

This clone was picked up a small number of times. The identical CDR3 is also encoded by other nucleotide sequences in the sample. The rearrangement links TRBV9 to TRBJ2-1; 12 nucleotides align to TRBD2. Germline V CDR1 and CDR2: SGDLS, YYNGEE. The CDR3 consists of 16 residues. Trimming cost V 5 bases and J 4 bases; bases outside gene matches: 7. CDR3 in DNA: TGTGCCAGCAGTCCTACCGGACTAGCGGGGTACAATGAGCAGTTCTTC. It specifies CASSPTGLAGYNEQFF.

V usage is TRBV19 and J usage is TRBJ2-5, with 8 positions matching TRBD1. This CDR3 is 17 amino acids long. The V and J ends lost 3 bases and 4 bases, in that order; junction bases with no gene match: 13. The germline gives CDR1 LNHDA, CDR2 SQIVND (reference sequence). CDR3: CASSIRQGIPGRETQYF. The CDR3 nucleotides read TGTGCCAGTAGTATTCGACAGGGGATACCCGGACGAGAGACCCAGTACTTC.

The chain recombines TRBV27 with TRBJ1-2; D is unresolved. The CDR3 is 14 amino acids. The germline V gene encodes CDR1 MNHEY and CDR2 SMNVEV (reference sequence). Trimming cost V 4 bases and J 4 bases, with 13 bases left between them. The CDR3 here is CASSSLGTGYGYTF. In nucleotides, the CDR3 is TGTGCCAGCAGTTCCCTTGGAACTGGCTATGGCTACACCTTC.

This sequence joins TRBV6-1 and TRBJ2-5; perhaps TRBD1 as D (6 bases). The CDR3 runs to 19 residues. V gave up 0 bases and J gave up 9 bases, with 29 bases separating them. Germline V gives CDR1 MNHNS, CDR2 SASEGT. The DNA of the CDR3 is TGTGCCAGCAGTGAAGCGGGACAATTTAAGAGACCCTCTCAGGGACCCCAGTACTTC. It specifies CASSEAGQFKRPSQGPQYF.

The chain links TRBV6-5 to TRBJ1-1, with D maybe TRBD1 (5 bases). Germline-derived CDR1 and CDR2 are MNHEY and SVGAGI. CDR3 length: 13 amino acids. V was pared by 9 bases and J by 3 bases, with 14 bases between. The CDR3: CASGRGRDTEAFF. The CDR3, as DNA: TGTGCCAGTGGGAGGGGTCGAGACACTGAAGCTTTCTTT.

V is TRBV7-9 and J is TRBJ2-1; no clear D gene. This CDR3 has 11 amino acids. From germline, CDR1 is SEHNR and CDR2 FQNEAQ (reference sequence). Trimming took 4 bases from V and 8 from J, leaving 6 bases between them. The chain's CDR3 is CASSSEHEQFF. The CDR3 DNA reads as TGTGCCAGCAGCTCCGAACATGAGCAGTTCTTC.

The chain couples TRBV25-1 to TRBJ2-7; D is uncertain. The CDR3 extends over 12 amino acids. Trimming left V 1 base short and J 3 bases short, with 4 bases between. The germline V gene has CDR1 MGHDK and CDR2 SYGVNS. DNA of the CDR3: TGTGCCAGCAGTGAATCTGACTACGAGCAGTACTTC. This codes for CASSESDYEQYF.

This chain links TRBV3-1 (or the pseudogene TRBV3-2) with TRBJ1-2; no reliable D call. The V gene lost 3 bases and the J gene lost 4 bases, with 15 bases spanning the gap. Germline V gene sequence: CDR1 LGHDT, CDR2 YNNKEL (reference sequence). This CDR3 spans 15 amino acids. CDR3 nucleotides: TGTGCCAGCAGCCAGAGGATCTTGGAGGGCTATGGCTACACCTTC. Its translation: CASSQRILEGYGYTF.

This clone showed up just once. The J gene is TRBJ2-3, the V gene TRBV2; D gene ambiguous. This CDR3 has 10 amino acids. Trimming left V 3 bases short and J 6 bases short, with 1 base between. CDR1 and CDR2 from the germline V gene are SNHLY and FYNNEI. Written as DNA, the CDR3 is TGTGCCAGCAGTGAGGATACGCAGTATTTT. This gives the protein CASSEDTQYF.